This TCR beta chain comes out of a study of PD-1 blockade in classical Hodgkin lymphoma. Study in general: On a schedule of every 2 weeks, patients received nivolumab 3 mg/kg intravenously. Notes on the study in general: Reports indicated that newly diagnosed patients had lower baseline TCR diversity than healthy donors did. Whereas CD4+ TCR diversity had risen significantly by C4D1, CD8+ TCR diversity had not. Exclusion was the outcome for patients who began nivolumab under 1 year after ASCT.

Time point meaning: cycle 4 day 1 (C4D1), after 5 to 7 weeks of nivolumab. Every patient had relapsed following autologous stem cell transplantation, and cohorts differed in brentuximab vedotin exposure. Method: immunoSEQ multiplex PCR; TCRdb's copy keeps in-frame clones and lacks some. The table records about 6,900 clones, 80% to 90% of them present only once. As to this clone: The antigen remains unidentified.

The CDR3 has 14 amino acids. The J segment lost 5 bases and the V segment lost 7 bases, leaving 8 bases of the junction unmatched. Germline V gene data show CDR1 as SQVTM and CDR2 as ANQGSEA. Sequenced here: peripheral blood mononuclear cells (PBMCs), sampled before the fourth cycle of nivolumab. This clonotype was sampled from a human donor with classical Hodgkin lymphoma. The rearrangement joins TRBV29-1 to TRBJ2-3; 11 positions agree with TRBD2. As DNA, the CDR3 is TGCAGCGCCCTAGCGGGGGGAAGGGTAGATACGCAGTATTTT. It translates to CSALAGGRVDTQYF.